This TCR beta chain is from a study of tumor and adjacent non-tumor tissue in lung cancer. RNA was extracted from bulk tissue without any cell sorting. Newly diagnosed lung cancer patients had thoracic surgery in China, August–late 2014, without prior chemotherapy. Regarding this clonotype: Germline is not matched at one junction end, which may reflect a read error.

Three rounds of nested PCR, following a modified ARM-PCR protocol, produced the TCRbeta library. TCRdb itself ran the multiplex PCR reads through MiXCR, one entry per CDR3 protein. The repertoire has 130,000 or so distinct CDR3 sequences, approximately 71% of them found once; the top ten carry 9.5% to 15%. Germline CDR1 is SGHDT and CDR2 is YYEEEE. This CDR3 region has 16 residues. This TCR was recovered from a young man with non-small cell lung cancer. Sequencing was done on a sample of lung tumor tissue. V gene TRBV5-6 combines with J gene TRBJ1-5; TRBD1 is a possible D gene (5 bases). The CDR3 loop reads CTSSKTGGYSDRPQHF. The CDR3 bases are TGTACCAGCAGTAAAACAGGCGGCTATAGCGATCGGCCCCAGCATTTT.